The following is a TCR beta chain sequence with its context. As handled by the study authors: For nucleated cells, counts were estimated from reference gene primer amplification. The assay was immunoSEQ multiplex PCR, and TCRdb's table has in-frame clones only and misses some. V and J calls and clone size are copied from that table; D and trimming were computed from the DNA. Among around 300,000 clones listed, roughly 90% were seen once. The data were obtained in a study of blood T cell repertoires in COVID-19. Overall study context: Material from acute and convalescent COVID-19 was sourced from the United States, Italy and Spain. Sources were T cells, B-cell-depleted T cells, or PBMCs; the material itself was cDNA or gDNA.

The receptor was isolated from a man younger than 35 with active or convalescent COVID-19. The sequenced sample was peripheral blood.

CDR3 sequence reads: CASSLSPWTSGGAPETQYF. The CDR3 coding sequence is TGCGCCAGCAGCTTGTCTCCCTGGACTAGCGGGGGGGCTCCGGAGACCCAGTACTTC. V and J are TRBV5-1 and TRBJ2-5; 15 bases map to TRBD2. Trimming took 1 base from V and 5 from J; bases not matched to a gene: 12. The CDR3 consists of 19 residues. CDR1 and CDR2 from the germline V gene are SGHRS and YFSETQ.